This entry features one T cell receptor (beta chain) sequence. Its antigen remains unknown. Data came from immunoSEQ multiplex PCR; TCRdb stores just in-frame clones and leaves some out. Among 130,000 to 150,000 clones listed, 80% to 95% were seen once. V lost 1 base and J lost 5, with 6 bases in between. CDR3 length: 13 residues. Germline CDR1 is SGHVS and CDR2 is FQNEAQ. This record comes from a study of cytomegalovirus exposure and HLA in healthy donors. Study outcomes and limitations: It was reportedly the case that the classifier diagnosed cytomegalovirus status with high specificity and sensitivity. There were over 150 TCR beta chains listed as cytomegalovirus-associated.

Sequencing used PBMCs. V usage is TRBV7-8 and J usage is TRBJ1-5; a weak D match, TRBD1 (5 bases). The sequence came from a man aged 18 to 35 in good health and CMV-seronegative. In DNA, the CDR3 is TGTGCCAGCAGCTTAGGGGGGGATCAGCCCCAGCATTTT. Translating gives CASSLGGDQPQHF. The full variable domain, in which reference TRBV7-8 and TRBJ1-5 provide the parts outside the CDR3, is GAGVSQSPRYKVAKRGQDVALRCDPISGHVSLFWYQQALGQGPEFLTYFQNEAQLDKSGLPSDRFFAERPEGSVSTLKIQRTQQEDSAVYLCASSLGGDQPQHFGDGTRLSIL.